This TCR beta chain appears in the sequencing data of a study of vaccination and CD4 T cells after COVID-19 (dated by TCRdb to 2022 to 2024). For the wider study: SARS-CoV-2 positivity had been established in the convalescent patients by nasal swab PCR, and mild disease was recorded in some 10 of these patients and severe disease in one. The convalescent cohort comprised six males and four females, including two Hispanic individuals, seven Caucasians, two Asians and one multiracial person. Control cultures used a CEFX viral epitope pool as positive control, an HIV-1 Nef peptide pool as negative control, or no peptide. Participants received two doses of either the Pfizer-BioNTech BNT162b2 vaccine (n=8) or the Moderna mRNA-1273 vaccine (n=2). Post-vaccine blood samples were obtained a median of roughly 75 days after the second vaccine dose, with a range of about 13 to 241 days. Post-COVID blood samples from convalescent patients were collected a median of around 100 days after diagnosis, with a range of roughly 30 to 170 days. The spike-specific CD4+ TCR repertoire was compared before and after mRNA vaccination in ten to eleven COVID-19 convalescent patients and a handful of infection-naive healthy vaccine recipients. A few convalescent patients were sampled both early after vaccination (day 14) and late after vaccination (days 161 to 241). Culture stimuli were overlapping spike peptide pools from SARS-CoV-2 and from the common cold coronaviruses HCoV-NL63, HCoV-OC43 and HCoV-229E.

Study-wide findings and limitations: The study included relatively few convalescent patients and did not analyze early timepoints after natural infection. Of the vaccine-specific clones found in convalescent patients, nearly all (304 of 307) were mono-reactive for SARS-CoV-2 spike instead of being cross-reactive with common cold coronaviruses. In convalescent patients, a median about 84% of post-vaccine SARS-CoV-2-reactive clones were detected only after vaccination, and vaccine-specific priming was suggested by this finding. The median number of SARS-CoV-2-reactive clonotypes rose from 21 after infection to roughly 38 after vaccination, but the change was not significant.

Of note for this clonotype: Which antigen it targets is not known. Per-base quality was not reported, and no clone a single base away is much larger than it.

Taken from cysteine to phenylalanine, the CDR3 has 14 residues. The only DNA kept is the CDR3, 42 bases in frame from the first base. V is trimmed back by 7 bases and J by 5 bases, and the junction contains 6 bases that no gene match accounts for. In the germline V gene, CDR1 corresponds to MNHNS and CDR2 to SASEGT. What this sample's time point label stands for: late sampling 161 to 241 days after vaccination in a few convalescent patients. The sample's treatment or condition label, in plain terms: roughly ten-day PBMC culture with coronavirus spike peptide pools or control peptides (ViraFEST assay). The ViraFEST assay was used in the study, in which antigen-specific T cells were expanded with peptide pools and expanded clonotypes were subsequently identified by TCR sequencing. Positive SARS-CoV-2 PCR tests in the convalescent patients dated from March to December 2020, before Alpha, Beta and Delta variants emerged in the United States. Each well held two million PBMCs cultured with roughly 10 ug/ml peptide pools in IMDM containing around 4.5% human AB serum and approximately 10 IU/ml IL-2. Half of the culture medium was replaced with fresh IL-2-containing medium on days 3 and 7. Once the cells had been in culture for 9 to 10 days, the EasySep CD4+ T cell isolation kit was used to isolate CD4+ T cells by negative selection. Ficoll-Paque Plus gradient centrifugation was used to isolate PBMCs from whole blood, and the isolated PBMCs were then either used fresh or cryopreserved at -140C. In general, triplicate wells were set up for every culture condition.

The library was built by means of PCR. At the Johns Hopkins FTIC core, DNA from the cultured CD4+ T cells underwent TCR sequencing with the Oncomine TCR Beta short-read assay. The QIAamp micro DNA kit was used to extract genomic DNA from the cultured CD4+ T cells. Oncomine TCR Beta libraries from cultured CD4+ T cells were pooled with unique dual indexes and sequenced on an Illumina iSeq 100. In the authors' own workflow: Non-productive sequences were removed, and CDR3s that did not start with C, did not end with F or W, or were shorter than 7 amino acids were discarded. Antigen-specific clonotypes were identified using the MANAFEST web application through comparison of peptide-stimulated wells with reference and other culture wells. An FDR below 0.05, an odds ratio above 5, and a productive frequency above 0.1% in at least two of three replicate wells were required for clones to be considered positive. Clonotypes that were significantly expanded in both SARS-CoV-2 spike wells and at least one common cold coronavirus spike condition were defined as cross-reactive. CDR3 homology was assessed with Levenshtein distances (stringdist) and unrooted phylogenetic trees (ape) in R version 3.6.1. In-frame beta chains were kept once TCRdb had trimmed the public reads at Q25 with fastp and called clones with MiXCR. Each record represents a unique CDR3 protein, reported with the most common genes and DNA among its rows. The V and J calls and clone size are TCRdb's, not the authors'. The sample has 15,000 to 20,000 distinct CDR3 sequences on record, around 50% of them singletons. The ten most abundant clones make up roughly 15% of the sample.

The chain joins TRBV6-1 to TRBJ2-1; 9 middle bases align to TRBD2. This receptor was identified in a human donor who had recovered from COVID-19. The sample consisted of CD4+ T cells from blood, cultured in vitro, taken about 7 months after SARS-CoV-2 vaccination. DNA sequence: TGTGCCAGCACCCCTAGCGGGGTGGACAATGAGCAGTTCTTC. Its protein is CASTPSGVDNEQFF.